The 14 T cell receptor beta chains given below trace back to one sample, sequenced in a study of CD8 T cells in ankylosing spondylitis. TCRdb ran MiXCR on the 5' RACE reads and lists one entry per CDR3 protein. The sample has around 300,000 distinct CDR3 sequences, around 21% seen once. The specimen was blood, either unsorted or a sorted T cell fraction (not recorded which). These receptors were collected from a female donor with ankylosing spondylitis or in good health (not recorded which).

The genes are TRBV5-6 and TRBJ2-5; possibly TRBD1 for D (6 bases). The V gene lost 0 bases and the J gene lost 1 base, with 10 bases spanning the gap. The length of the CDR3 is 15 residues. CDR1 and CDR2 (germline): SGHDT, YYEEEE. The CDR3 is CASSLGGQGQETQYF. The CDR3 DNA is TGTGCCAGCAGCTTGGGGGGGCAGGGCCAAGAGACCCAGTACTTC.

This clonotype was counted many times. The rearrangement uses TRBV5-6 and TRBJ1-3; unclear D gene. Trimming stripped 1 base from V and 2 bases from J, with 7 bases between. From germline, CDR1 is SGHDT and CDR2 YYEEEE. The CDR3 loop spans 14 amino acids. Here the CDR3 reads CASSLRVTGNTIYF. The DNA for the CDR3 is TGTGCCAGCAGCTTGAGGGTGACTGGAAACACCATATATTTT.

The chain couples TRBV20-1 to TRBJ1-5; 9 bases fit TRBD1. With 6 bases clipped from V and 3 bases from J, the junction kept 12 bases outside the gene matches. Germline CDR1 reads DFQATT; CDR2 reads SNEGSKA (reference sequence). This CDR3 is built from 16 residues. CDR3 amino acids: CSAHYPGQGLNQPQHF. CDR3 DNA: TGCAGTGCCCACTACCCGGGACAGGGACTCAATCAGCCCCAGCATTTT.

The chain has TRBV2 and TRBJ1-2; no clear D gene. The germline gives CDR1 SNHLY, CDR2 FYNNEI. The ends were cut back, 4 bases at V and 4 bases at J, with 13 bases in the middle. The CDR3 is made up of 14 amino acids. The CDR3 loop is CASSVAELGYGYTF. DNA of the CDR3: TGTGCCAGCAGTGTAGCGGAATTGGGCTATGGCTACACCTTC. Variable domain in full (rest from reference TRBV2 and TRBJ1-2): EPEVTQTPSHQVTQMGQEVILRCVPISNHLYFYWYRQILGQKVEFLVSFYNNEISEKSEIFDDQFSVERPDGSNFTLKIRSTKLEDSAMYFCASSVAELGYGYTFGSGTRLTVV.

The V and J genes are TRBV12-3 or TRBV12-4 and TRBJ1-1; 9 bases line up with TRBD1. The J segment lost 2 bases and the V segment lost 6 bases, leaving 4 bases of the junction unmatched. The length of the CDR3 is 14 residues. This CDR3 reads CASRWDRANTEAFF. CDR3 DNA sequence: TGTGCCAGCAGATGGGACAGGGCTAACACTGAAGCTTTCTTT.

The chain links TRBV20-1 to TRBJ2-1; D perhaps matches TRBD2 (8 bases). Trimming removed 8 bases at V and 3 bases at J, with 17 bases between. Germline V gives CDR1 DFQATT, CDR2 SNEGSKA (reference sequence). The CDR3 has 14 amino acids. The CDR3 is CSSGGGQFYNEQFF. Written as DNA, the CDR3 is TGCAGTTCGGGGGGGGGACAGTTCTACAATGAGCAGTTCTTC.

CDR3 amino acids: CATRDTRGRDTQYF. DNA for the CDR3: TGTGCCACTAGGGACACCCGAGGGAGGGATACGCAGTATTTT. This chain uses TRBV24-1 with TRBJ2-3; either TRBD1 or TRBD2 may supply D (6 bases each). The germline V gene has CDR1 KGHDR and CDR2 SFDVKD. The CDR3 has 14 residues. The V and J ends lost 10 bases and 6 bases respectively, with 19 bases between them.

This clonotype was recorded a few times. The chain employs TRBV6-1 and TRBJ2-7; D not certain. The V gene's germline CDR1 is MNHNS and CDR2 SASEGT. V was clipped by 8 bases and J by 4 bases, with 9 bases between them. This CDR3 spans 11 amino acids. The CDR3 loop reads CASVSGYEQYF. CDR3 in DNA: TGTGCCAGCGTTTCCGGTTACGAGCAGTACTTC.

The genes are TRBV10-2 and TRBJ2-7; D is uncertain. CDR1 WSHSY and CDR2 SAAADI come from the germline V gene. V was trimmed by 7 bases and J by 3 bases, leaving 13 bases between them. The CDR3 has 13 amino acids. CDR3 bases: TGCGCCAGCACCCCGGGCCTTAACTACGAGCAGTACTTC. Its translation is CASTPGLNYEQYF.

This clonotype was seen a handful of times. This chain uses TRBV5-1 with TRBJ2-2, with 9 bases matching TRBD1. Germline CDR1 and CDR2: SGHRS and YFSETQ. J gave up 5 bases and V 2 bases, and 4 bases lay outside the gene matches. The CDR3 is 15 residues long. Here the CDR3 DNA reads TGCGCCAGCAGCTTCGGGACAGGGATGACCGGGGAGCTGTTTTTT. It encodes CASSFGTGMTGELFF.

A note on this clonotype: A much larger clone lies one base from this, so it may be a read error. The CDR3 DNA reads as TGTGCCAGCAAGACAGGGCAAGTCGGGGAGCTGTTTTTT. The encoded protein is CASKTGQVGELFF. The rearrangement uses TRBV2 and TRBJ2-2; 7 bases align to TRBD1. V was clipped by 7 bases and J by 7 bases; unmatched bases: 6. This CDR3 comprises 13 residues. Germline CDR1 SNHLY, CDR2 FYNNEI.

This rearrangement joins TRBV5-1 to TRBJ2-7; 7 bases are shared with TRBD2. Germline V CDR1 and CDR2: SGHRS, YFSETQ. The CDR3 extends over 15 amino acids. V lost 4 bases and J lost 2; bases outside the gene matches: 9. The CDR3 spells CASSGNSGPAYEQYF. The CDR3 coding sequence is TGCGCCAGCAGCGGAAATAGCGGGCCCGCCTACGAGCAGTACTTC.

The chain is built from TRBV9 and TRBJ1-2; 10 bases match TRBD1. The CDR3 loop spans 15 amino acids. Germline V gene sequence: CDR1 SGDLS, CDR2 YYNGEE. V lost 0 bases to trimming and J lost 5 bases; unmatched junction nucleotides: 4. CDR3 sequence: CASSVGGTGAYGYTF. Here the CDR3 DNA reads TGTGCCAGCAGCGTAGGGGGGACAGGGGCTTATGGCTACACCTTC. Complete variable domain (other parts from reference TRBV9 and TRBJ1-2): DSGVTQTPKHLITATGQRVTLRCSPRSGDLSVYWYQQSLDQGLQFLIQYYNGEERAKGNILERFSAQQFPDLHSELNLSSLELGDSALYFCASSVGGTGAYGYTFGSGTRLTVV.

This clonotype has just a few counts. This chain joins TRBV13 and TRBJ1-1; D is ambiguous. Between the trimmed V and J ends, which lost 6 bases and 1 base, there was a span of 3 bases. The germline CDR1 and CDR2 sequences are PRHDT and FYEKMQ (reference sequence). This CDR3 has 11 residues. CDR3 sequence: CASRKNTEAFF. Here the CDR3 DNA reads TGTGCCAGCAGGAAGAACACTGAAGCTTTCTTT.